The entry below gives a single TCR beta chain sequence along with its context. The sample is drawn from a study of blood T cell repertoires in COVID-19. Study information: In each case, the material was cDNA or gDNA derived from T cells, B-cell-depleted T cells, or PBMCs.

Data came from immunoSEQ multiplex PCR; TCRdb stores just in-frame clones and leaves some out. The repertoire holds 300,000 to 450,000 clones, with roughly nine tenths as singletons. The CDR3 runs 15 residues. With 1 base removed from V and 1 base from J, the gap between germline ends came to 11 bases. The germline CDR1 and CDR2 sequences are LNHNV and YYDKDF (reference sequence). Input material: PBMCs or T cells enriched from blood (not recorded which). The TCR originated in a young man who had recovered from COVID-19. The V and J genes are TRBV15 and TRBJ2-7, with D possibly being TRBD2 (5 bases). CDR3 amino acids: CATSRVFGGSYEQYF. In DNA, the CDR3 is TGTGCCACCAGCAGAGTATTCGGCGGGTCCTACGAGCAGTACTTC.